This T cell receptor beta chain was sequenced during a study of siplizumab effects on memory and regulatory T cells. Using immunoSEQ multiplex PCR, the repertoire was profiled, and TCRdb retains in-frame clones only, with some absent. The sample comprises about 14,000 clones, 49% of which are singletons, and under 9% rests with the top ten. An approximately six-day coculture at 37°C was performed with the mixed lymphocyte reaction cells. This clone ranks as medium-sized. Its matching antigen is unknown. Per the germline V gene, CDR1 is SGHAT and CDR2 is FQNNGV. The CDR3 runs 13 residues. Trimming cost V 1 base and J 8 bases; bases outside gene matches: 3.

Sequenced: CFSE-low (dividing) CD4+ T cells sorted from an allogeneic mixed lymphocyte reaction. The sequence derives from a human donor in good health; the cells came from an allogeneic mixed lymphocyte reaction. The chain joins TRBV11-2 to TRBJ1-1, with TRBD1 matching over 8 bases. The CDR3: CASSLVQGAEAFF. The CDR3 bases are TGTGCCAGCAGCTTAGTCCAGGGGGCGGAAGCTTTCTTT.